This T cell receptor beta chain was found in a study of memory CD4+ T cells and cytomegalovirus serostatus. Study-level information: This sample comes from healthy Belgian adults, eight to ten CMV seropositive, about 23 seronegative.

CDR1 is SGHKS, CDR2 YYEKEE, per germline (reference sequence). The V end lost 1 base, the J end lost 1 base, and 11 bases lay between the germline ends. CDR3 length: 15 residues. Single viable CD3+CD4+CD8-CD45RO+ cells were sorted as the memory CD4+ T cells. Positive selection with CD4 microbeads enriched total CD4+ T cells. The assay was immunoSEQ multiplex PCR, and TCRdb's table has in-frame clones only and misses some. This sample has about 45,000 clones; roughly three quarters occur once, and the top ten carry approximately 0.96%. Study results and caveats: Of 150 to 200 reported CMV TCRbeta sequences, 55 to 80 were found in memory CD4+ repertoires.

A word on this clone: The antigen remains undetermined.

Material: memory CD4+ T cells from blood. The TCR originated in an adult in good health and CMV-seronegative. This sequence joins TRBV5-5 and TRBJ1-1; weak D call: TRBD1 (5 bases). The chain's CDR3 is CASSLIRGGNTEAFF. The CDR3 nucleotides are TGTGCCAGCAGCTTGATTCGGGGGGGGAACACTGAAGCTTTCTTT.